The 11 T cell receptor beta chains below were found in one sample sequenced in a study of beta chain features in type 1 diabetes. TCRB transcripts that were expressed got sequenced, as all of the isolated RNA had been reverse transcribed. Profiled with immunoSEQ multiplex PCR; TCRdb holds only in-frame clones, not every one. This sample has 680,000 or so clones, with roughly a sixth found just once. The sequenced material came from naive CD4+ T cells from blood. These receptors originate from a man younger than 30 in good health.

The chain joins TRBV28 to TRBJ1-1; unclear D gene. V lost 6 bases and J lost 0, with 8 bases in between. CDR1 is MDHEN, CDR2 SYDVKM, per germline. The CDR3 contains 13 residues. The DNA of the CDR3 is TGTGCCAGCAGCCTCCACCTGAACACTGAAGCTTTCTTT. As protein: CASSLHLNTEAFF. Full variable domain (remainder filled in from reference TRBV28 and TRBJ1-1): DVKVTQSSRYLVKRTGEKVFLECVQDMDHENMFWYRQDPGLGLRLIYFSYDVKMKEKGDIPEGYSVSREKKERFSLILESASTNQTSMYLCASSLHLNTEAFFGQGTRLTVV.

This rearrangement joins TRBV30 to TRBJ1-2, with no clear D. The CDR3 contains 15 residues. CDR1 GTSNPN and CDR2 SVGIG come from the germline V gene (reference sequence). The V and J ends lost 4 bases and 3 bases respectively, with 18 bases between them. The CDR3 nucleotides are TGTGCCTGGATCAAATGGGCAGGCCGGGACTATGGCTACACCTTC. Its translation is CAWIKWAGRDYGYTF.

This sequence joins TRBV7-2 and TRBJ1-2; D may be TRBD1 (6 bases). V lost 0 bases to trimming and J lost 4 bases, with 15 bases between them. Germline V gives CDR1 SGHTA, CDR2 FQGNSA. The length of the CDR3 is 16 residues. The CDR3 sequence: CASSLAPMGASYGYTF. DNA of the CDR3: TGTGCCAGCAGCTTAGCCCCTATGGGGGCTTCCTATGGCTACACCTTC.

This clone was recorded a few times. This chain links TRBV4-2 with TRBJ1-6; TRBD1 might be the D (6 bases). Germline V gene lookup returns CDR1 LGHNA and CDR2 YNFKEQ. V lost 2 bases and J 5 bases, leaving 13 bases between the germline ends. This CDR3 has 16 residues. The CDR3 protein is CASSQTNPGDNSPLHF. The CDR3 region has the DNA TGTGCCAGCAGCCAAACGAACCCAGGGGATAATTCACCCCTCCACTTT.

The chain links TRBV19 to TRBJ2-7, with D perhaps TRBD1 or TRBD2 (5 bases each). The CDR3 runs to 16 residues. Per germline, CDR1 LNHDA and CDR2 SQIVND (reference sequence). Trimming removed 6 bases at V and 0 bases at J, with 18 bases between. The CDR3 bases are TGTGCCAGTAGGGACACCGGGACGGTGAGCTCCTACGAGCAGTACTTC. Encoded protein: CASRDTGTVSSYEQYF.

V gene TRBV28 combines with J gene TRBJ2-7, with D perhaps TRBD2 (6 bases). The ends were cut back, 4 bases at V and 2 bases at J, with 12 bases in the middle. Per germline, CDR1 MDHEN and CDR2 SYDVKM. The CDR3 has 14 residues. The CDR3 sequence is CASSYGGVAYEQYF. For the CDR3, the DNA is TGTGCCAGCAGTTACGGCGGGGTGGCCTACGAGCAGTACTTC.

This clone was picked up a small number of times. The V gene is TRBV7-2, the J gene TRBJ2-1; 15 nucleotides line up with TRBD2. The length of the CDR3 is 15 residues. Per germline, CDR1 SGHTA and CDR2 FQGNSA. The ends lost 4 bases at V and 5 bases at J; junction bases unmatched: 0. CDR3 in DNA: TGTGCCAGCAGCTGGACTAGCGGGAGGGACAATGAGCAGTTCTTC. Protein: CASSWTSGRDNEQFF.

The V and J genes are TRBV5-6 and TRBJ2-5, with D perhaps being TRBD1 or TRBD2 (5 bases each). The CDR3 extends over 16 amino acids. The V gene's germline CDR1 is SGHDT and CDR2 YYEEEE. Trimming shortened V by 4 bases and J by 0 bases, and 16 bases separated the two germline ends. The CDR3 loop is CASSLEVGEYQETQYF. Written as DNA, the CDR3 is TGTGCCAGCAGCCTGGAGGTAGGGGAGTACCAAGAGACCCAGTACTTC. The whole variable domain, remainder taken from reference TRBV5-6 and TRBJ2-5, is DAGVTQSPTHLIKTRGQQVTLRCSPKSGHDTVSWYQQALGQGPQFIFQYYEEEERQRGNFPDRFSGHQFPNYSSELNVNALLLGDSALYLCASSLEVGEYQETQYFGPGTRLLVL.

This rearrangement joins TRBV9 to TRBJ1-5, with D possibly matching TRBD1 (6 bases). This CDR3 region has 15 residues. V gave up 4 bases and J gave up 2 bases, with 13 bases separating them. The germline gives CDR1 SGDLS, CDR2 YYNGEE. The CDR3 protein is CASSSYGGRNQPQHF. DNA of the CDR3: TGTGCCAGCAGCTCATACGGGGGGCGCAATCAGCCCCAGCATTTT.

The chain links TRBV5-1 to TRBJ2-6; D call uncertain. Germline V gives CDR1 SGHRS, CDR2 YFSETQ. The CDR3 consists of 17 residues. V lost 4 bases, J lost 0 bases, and 14 bases lay in between. The CDR3 coding sequence is TGCGCCAGCAGCGATGACGCGCTGATCTCTGGGGCCAACGTCCTGACTTTC. Its translation: CASSDDALISGANVLTF.

The rearrangement links TRBV29-1 to TRBJ1-4; tentatively, D is TRBD1 (6 bases). CDR1 SQVTM and CDR2 ANQGSEA come from the germline V gene. The CDR3 has 12 residues. V dropped 3 bases and J dropped 8 bases, with 10 bases sitting between them. The CDR3 bases are TGCAGCGTTGACAGGGGAGAAGAAAAACTGTTTTTT. It translates to CSVDRGEEKLFF.